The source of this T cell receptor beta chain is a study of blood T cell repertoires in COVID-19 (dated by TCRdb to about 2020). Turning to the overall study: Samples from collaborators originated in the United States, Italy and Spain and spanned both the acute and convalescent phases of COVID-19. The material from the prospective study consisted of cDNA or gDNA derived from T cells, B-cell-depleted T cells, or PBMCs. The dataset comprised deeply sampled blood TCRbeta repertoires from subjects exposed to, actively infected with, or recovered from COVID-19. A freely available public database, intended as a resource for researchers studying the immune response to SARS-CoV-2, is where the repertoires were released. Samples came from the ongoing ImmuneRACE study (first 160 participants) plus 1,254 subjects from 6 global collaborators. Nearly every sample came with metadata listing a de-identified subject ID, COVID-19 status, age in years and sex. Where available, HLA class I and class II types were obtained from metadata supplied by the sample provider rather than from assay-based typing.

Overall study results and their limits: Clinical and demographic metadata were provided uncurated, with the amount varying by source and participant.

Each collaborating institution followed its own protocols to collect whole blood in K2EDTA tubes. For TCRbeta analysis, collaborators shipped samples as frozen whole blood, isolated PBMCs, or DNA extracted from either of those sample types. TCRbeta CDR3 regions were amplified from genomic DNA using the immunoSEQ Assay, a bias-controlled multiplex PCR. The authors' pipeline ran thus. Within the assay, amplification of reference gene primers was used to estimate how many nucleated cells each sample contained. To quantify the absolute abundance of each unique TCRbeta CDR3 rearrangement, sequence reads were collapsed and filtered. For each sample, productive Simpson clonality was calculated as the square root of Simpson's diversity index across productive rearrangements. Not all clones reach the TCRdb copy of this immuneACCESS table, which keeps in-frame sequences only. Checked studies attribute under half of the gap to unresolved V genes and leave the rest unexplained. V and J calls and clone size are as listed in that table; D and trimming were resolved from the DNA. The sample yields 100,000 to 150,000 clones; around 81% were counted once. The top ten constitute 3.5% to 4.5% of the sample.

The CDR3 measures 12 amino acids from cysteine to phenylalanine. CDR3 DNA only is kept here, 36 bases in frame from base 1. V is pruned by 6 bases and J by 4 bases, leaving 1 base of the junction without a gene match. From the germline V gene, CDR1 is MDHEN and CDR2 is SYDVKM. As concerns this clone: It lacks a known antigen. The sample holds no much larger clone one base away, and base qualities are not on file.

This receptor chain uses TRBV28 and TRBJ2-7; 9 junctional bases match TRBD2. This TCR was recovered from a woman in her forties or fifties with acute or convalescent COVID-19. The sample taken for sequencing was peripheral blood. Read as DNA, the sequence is TGTGCCAGCAGACTAGCGGGTTACGAGCAGTACTTC. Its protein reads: CASRLAGYEQYF.